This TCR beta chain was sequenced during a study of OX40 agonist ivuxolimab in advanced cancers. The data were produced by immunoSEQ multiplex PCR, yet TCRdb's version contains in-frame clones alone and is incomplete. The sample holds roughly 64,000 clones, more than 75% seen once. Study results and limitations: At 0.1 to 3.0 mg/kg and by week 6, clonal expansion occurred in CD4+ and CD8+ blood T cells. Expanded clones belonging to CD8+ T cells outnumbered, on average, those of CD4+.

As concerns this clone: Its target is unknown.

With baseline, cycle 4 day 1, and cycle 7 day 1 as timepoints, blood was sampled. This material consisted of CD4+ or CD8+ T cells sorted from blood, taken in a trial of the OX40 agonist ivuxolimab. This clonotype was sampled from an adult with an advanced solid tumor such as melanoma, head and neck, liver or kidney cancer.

The CDR3 sequence: CASKSPGGGYTF. In DNA form, the CDR3 reads TGTGCCAGCAAGAGCCCCGGAGGGGGCTACACCTTC. V gene TRBV7-3 combines with J gene TRBJ1-2, with D hard to call. The CDR3 is made up of 12 amino acids. The germline V gene has CDR1 SGHTA and CDR2 FQGTGA. V shed 7 bases and J shed 8 bases, with 14 bases lying between them.